Each of the 7 T cell receptor beta chains below was sequenced from the same sample in a study of CD8+ T cells in alopecia areata. Extracted from the samples, RNA was reverse transcribed into cDNA to serve as the sequencing template. The protocol was immunoSEQ multiplex PCR, while the TCRdb copy is restricted to in-frame clones and leaves out a portion. The repertoire holds 120,000 or so clones, around 50% seen once, with 10% in the top ten. Sample: NKG2D-low CD8+ T cells sorted from blood. The receptors here all came from a human donor with alopecia areata.

The J gene is TRBJ1-1, the V gene TRBV30; 7 nucleotides align to TRBD1. V dropped 2 bases and J dropped 7; count of bases not matched to a gene: 1. The CDR3 is made up of 11 amino acids. From germline, CDR1 is GTSNPN and CDR2 SVGIG (reference sequence). This CDR3 reads CAWSYRGEAFF. The CDR3 region has the DNA TGTGCCTGGAGTTACAGGGGTGAAGCTTTCTTT.

The chain couples TRBV29-1 to TRBJ2-2; D assignment may be TRBD1 or TRBD2 (7 bases each). V lost 7 bases, J lost 11 bases, and 20 bases lay in between. Germline CDR1 SQVTM, CDR2 ANQGSEA. The CDR3 extends over 13 amino acids. This CDR3 reads CSADREGEGELFF. The CDR3 region has the DNA TGCAGCGCTGACAGGGAGGGGGAAGGAGAGCTGTTTTTT.

The CDR3 nucleotides are TGTGCCAGGAGTCGGGGAAATCAGCCCCAGCATTTT. Translating gives CARSRGNQPQHF. The chain is built from TRBV28 and TRBJ1-5; no reliable D call. In germline, CDR1 is MDHEN, CDR2 SYDVKM. The V end was cut by 9 bases, the J end by 4 bases, with 10 bases between. The CDR3 length is 12 residues. Variable domain in full (rest from reference TRBV28 and TRBJ1-5): DVKVTQSSRYLVKRTGEKVFLECVQDMDHENMFWYRQDPGLGLRLIYFSYDVKMKEKGDIPEGYSVSREKKERFSLILESASTNQTSMYLCARSRGNQPQHFGDGTRLSIL.

V usage is TRBV29-1 and J usage is TRBJ1-2; 8 bases are a match to TRBD1. The V gene end was trimmed by 3 bases and the J gene end by 8 bases; junction bases not matched to a gene: 11. Germline CDR1 and CDR2: SQVTM and ANQGSEA. The CDR3 consists of 14 residues. As DNA, the CDR3 is TGCAGCGTTGACCCCCCGACAGGGGCGGGGGGCTACACCTTC. This encodes CSVDPPTGAGGYTF.

This chain connects TRBV4-1 to TRBJ2-1, with 14 nucleotides matching TRBD2. CDR3 length: 15 residues. J was trimmed by 8 bases and V by 5 bases; bases with no gene match: 5. Germline lookup yields CDR1 MGHRA and CDR2 YSYEKL. CDR3 residues: CASSEGTSGSDEQFF. The DNA for the CDR3 is TGCGCCAGCAGCGAGGGGACTAGCGGGAGCGATGAGCAGTTCTTC.

The chain uses TRBV29-1 and TRBJ2-3; no clear D. Germline V CDR1 and CDR2: SQVTM, ANQGSEA. This CDR3 has 16 amino acids. V gave up 7 bases and J gave up 2 bases, with 22 bases separating them. Here the CDR3 DNA reads TGCAGCGCCTTGTTAGTATATTCCGGAGTCACAGATACGCAGTATTTT. Translating gives CSALLVYSGVTDTQYF.

V and J are TRBV4-3 and TRBJ1-1; no clear D. CDR3 length equals 13 residues. Trimming removed 4 bases at V and 1 base at J, with 7 bases between. Germline V CDR1 and CDR2: LGHNA, YSLEER. CDR3 in DNA: TGCGCCAGCAGCCCCTCAGGGAACACTGAAGCTTTCTTT. This gives the protein CASSPSGNTEAFF.